Listed here is a single TCR beta chain. No antigen is known for it. No much larger clone is present one base from it, and per-base qualities are unavailable. The sample belongs to a study of regulatory T cells in long-lasting Graves disease (dated by TCRdb to 2020 to 2022). Background on the whole study: Persistent Graves' disease was defined as antithyroid drug treatment for over 5 years with persistently positive TSH receptor autoantibodies. Persistent Graves' disease patients were compared with newly diagnosed Graves' disease patients by peripheral blood TCR sequencing and RNA sequencing. On average, persistent Graves' disease patients in the clinical cohort had been on antithyroid drugs for eight to twelve years. A total of roughly 35 samples underwent TCR sequencing: some 13 from persistent and approximately 20 from newly diagnosed Graves' disease patients. The study was conducted in China and was registered as a clinical trial.

Taken with the paper, the label for time point translates to: persistent/refractory GD, antithyroid drugs over 5 years with positive TRAb. For both TCR sequencing and RNA sequencing, RNA was extracted from PBMCs using TRIzol. Graves' disease was diagnosed according to American Thyroid Association guidelines. Recruitment of patients was carried out at an endocrinology department in Xi'an, China. Each patient gave 9 to 10 milliliters of peripheral blood, collected in an EDTA anticoagulant tube. Ficoll Paque Plus density gradient separation was used to isolate PBMCs, and no further T cell sorting was performed. An Agilent 2100 Bioanalyzer and agarose gel were used to assess RNA quality, and a NanoDrop 2000 was used to measure RNA concentration. General findings and caveats noted by the study authors: Persistent Graves' disease patients showed lower TCR Shannon entropy and fewer highly expanded clones than newly diagnosed patients, suggesting clonal expansion. A larger number of public clonotypes was shared among persistent patients (approximately 2,500) than among newly diagnosed patients (roughly 930). The study examined only peripheral blood because the primary lesion, thyroid tissue, could not be accessed. Only the TCR beta chain was sequenced and analyzed. As a limitation, the authors acknowledged that the small sample size may reduce accuracy.

The library was obtained by multiplex PCR. The sequencer listed for this sample is Illumina HiSeq 4000. TCR beta libraries were built with iRepertoire HTBI primers and Arm-PCR amplification of CDR3 regions. Before sequencing, the PCR products went through gel purification. The paper's data handling went like this. A total of some 60 TRBV and 14 TRBJ segments were identified across samples and were used for gene usage analysis of CDR3 amino acid clonotypes. Filtered high-quality paired reads were merged into contigs using COPE and FqMerger. Contigs were aligned with BLAST to IMGT TRBV, TRBD and TRBJ reference genes, and CDR3 was defined per IMGT. Clonotypes above 0.1% frequency were classified as highly expanded clones. Shannon entropy was used to measure repertoire diversity, and the Gini coefficient was used to measure V-J evenness. A clonotype found in more than one individual was treated as public. In TCRdb, the public reads were trimmed at Q25 with fastp and aligned with MiXCR, with productive beta chains retained. Rows with one shared CDR3 protein collapse into an entry with the most common genes and DNA. None of the V and J calls come from the authors' own analysis; TCRdb made them. The sample yields about 290,000 distinct CDR3 sequences; around a fifth were counted once. Of the sample, roughly 56% is held by the ten largest clones.

This TCR was sampled from a female donor with Graves disease. The starting material was peripheral blood mononuclear cells (PBMCs), obtained when the disease was refractory, from a patient treated with antithyroid drugs.

The sequenced DNA: TGTGCCAGCAGCCAGCCCGGGAGTCACTCCTACAATGAGCAGTTCTTC. Protein translation: CASSQPGSHSYNEQFF. This chain is built from TRBV11-2 and TRBJ2-1; the D gene is perhaps TRBD2, from 6 matching bases. Cut back by 5 bases and 0 bases, the V and J ends lie 14 bases apart. The CDR3 runs 16 residues from the cysteine to the phenylalanine. Only the CDR3 DNA is retained, 48 bases long and in frame from the first base. The germline V gene specifies SGHAT as CDR1 and FQNNGV as CDR2.